A selection of T cell receptor beta chains follows, all from one sample in a study of siplizumab effects on memory and regulatory T cells. Clones were read by immunoSEQ multiplex PCR, and TCRdb kept only the in-frame ones, dropping some. Of 37,000 or so clones listed, more than 70% are singletons. The sequenced sample was naive CD4+ T cells sorted from blood. The source of these receptors is a human donor in good health. CDR3s include the opening cysteine and the closing phenylalanine or tryptophan. D genes are given only for firm matches. Size tells how often a clone was seen (once, few, many) or the class of an expanded clone, and some rows leave it out.

size: -; V: TRBV18; D: -; length: 15; J: TRBJ2-7; CDR3: CASSPRQGRGYEQYF; DNA: TGTGCCAGCTCACCGAGGCAGGGTCGGGGCTACGAGCAGTACTTC
size: -; V: TRBV29-1; D: -; length: 16; J: TRBJ2-1; CDR3: CSVEVRLDVPNNEQFF; DNA: TGCAGCGTTGAAGTGAGACTAGACGTGCCGAACAATGAGCAGTTCTTC
size: -; V: TRBV7-9; D: -; length: 14; J: TRBJ2-4; CDR3: CASSPDLAKNIQYF; DNA: TGTGCCAGCAGCCCGGACTTAGCCAAAAACATTCAGTACTTC
size: -; V: TRBV27; D: TRBD2; length: 15; J: TRBJ2-1; CDR3: CASSFLAGGRDEQFF; DNA: TGTGCCAGCAGTTTTTTAGCGGGGGGTAGGGATGAGCAGTTCTTC
size: -; V: TRBV7-3; D: -; length: 15; J: TRBJ2-1; CDR3: CASSLLTGAYNEQFF; DNA: TGTGCCAGCAGCTTACTGACGGGAGCTTACAATGAGCAGTTCTTC
size: -; V: TRBV6-5; D: -; length: 13; J: TRBJ2-7; CDR3: CASSRTRSYEQYF; DNA: TGTGCCAGCAGCCGGACCCGCTCCTACGAGCAGTACTTC
size: -; V: TRBV18; D: -; length: 12; J: TRBJ1-2; CDR3: CASSPQQGGYTF; DNA: TGTGCCAGCTCACCCCAGCAGGGAGGCTACACCTTC
size: -; V: TRBV18; D: -; length: 15; J: TRBJ2-3; CDR3: CASSPLAGSTDTQYF; DNA: TGTGCCAGCTCACCACTTGCTGGTAGCACAGATACGCAGTATTTT
size: -; V: TRBV6-5; D: TRBD2; length: 15; J: TRBJ2-1; CDR3: CASRPGTSPYNEQFF; DNA: TGTGCCAGCAGGCCCGGGACTAGCCCTTACAATGAGCAGTTCTTC
size: -; V: TRBV5-1; D: TRBD1; length: 17; J: TRBJ2-7; CDR3: CASSPLTGGEGYYEQYF; DNA: TGCGCCAGCAGCCCGCTGACAGGGGGCGAGGGGTATTACGAGCAGTACTTC
size: once; V: TRBV18; D: TRBD1; length: 16; J: TRBJ1-1; CDR3: CASSYTTSRGPTEAFF; DNA: TGTGCCAGCTCGTACACCACGTCCAGGGGGCCCACTGAAGCTTTCTTT
size: -; V: TRBV19; D: TRBD1; length: 18; J: TRBJ1-6; CDR3: CASSMTRLRRDRESPLHF; DNA: TGTGCCAGTAGTATGACGAGACTTAGGAGGGACAGAGAATCACCCCTCCACTTT
size: -; V: TRBV18; D: TRBD2; length: 18; J: TRBJ2-1; CDR3: CASSRTSGGLTVYNEQFF; DNA: TGTGCCAGCTCGCGGACTAGCGGGGGCCTGACTGTCTACAATGAGCAGTTCTTC
size: -; V: TRBV6-5; D: -; length: 12; J: TRBJ1-1; CDR3: CASSKDTGEAFF; DNA: TGTGCCAGCAGTAAAGATACAGGAGAAGCTTTCTTT
size: -; V: TRBV7-2; D: -; length: 13; J: TRBJ2-5; CDR3: CASSFYQQETQYF; DNA: TGTGCCAGCAGCTTCTACCAGCAAGAGACCCAGTACTTC
size: -; V: TRBV11-1; D: -; length: 16; J: TRBJ1-4; CDR3: CASSLTSPATNEKLFF; DNA: TGTGCCAGCAGCTTAACCTCCCCAGCAACTAATGAAAAACTGTTTTTT
size: -; V: TRBV19; D: -; length: 14; J: TRBJ1-4; CDR3: CASSIRETGEKLFF; DNA: TGTGCCAGTAGTATACGGGAGACGGGTGAAAAACTGTTTTTT
size: few; V: TRBV12-5; D: -; length: 12; J: TRBJ2-7; CDR3: CASGAEGRQQYF; DNA: TGTGCTAGTGGTGCGGAAGGTAGGCAGCAGTACTTC
size: -; V: TRBV6-1; D: TRBD1; length: 13; J: TRBJ1-2; CDR3: CASSAGQGDGYTF; DNA: TGTGCCAGCAGTGCAGGACAGGGGGATGGCTACACCTTC
size: -; V: TRBV10-3; D: TRBD2; length: 14; J: TRBJ2-1; CDR3: CATRGGGEYNEQFF; DNA: TGTGCCACTCGAGGCGGGGGGGAGTACAATGAGCAGTTCTTC
size: once; V: TRBV2; D: -; length: 13; J: TRBJ1-2; CDR3: CASSETPGVGYTF; DNA: TGTGCCAGCAGTGAAACCCCAGGGGTTGGCTACACCTTC
size: -; V: TRBV7-3; D: TRBD2; length: 16; J: TRBJ2-7; CDR3: CASSLARLAGGSEQYF; DNA: TGTGCCAGCAGCTTAGCGAGGCTAGCGGGAGGTTCCGAGCAGTACTTC